This TCR beta chain comes out of a study of glioma-infiltrating T cells after dendritic cell vaccination. Study-wide context: Dendritic cell vaccination trial patients had either newly diagnosed or recurrent glioblastoma. Three intradermal dendritic cell vaccine injections were given every two weeks.

The CDR3 sequence is 15 residues long. Trimming cost V 3 bases and J 2 bases; bases outside gene matches: 4. Germline lookup yields CDR1 SGHRS and CDR2 YFSETQ. Only patients with spare fresh-frozen tumor and over two years of follow-up were included. Primers: 60 V beta forward and 13 J beta reverse. Using immunoSEQ multiplex PCR, the repertoire was profiled, and TCRdb retains in-frame clones only, with some absent. The data show more than 30,000 clones, more than 90% seen once. The sample was blood, taken before dendritic cell vaccination. The V call is TRBV5-1, the J call TRBJ2-1; 8 nucleotides line up with TRBD1. The TCR comes from a human donor with glioblastoma. This CDR3 is CASSSAGGTYNEQFF. In DNA, the CDR3 is TGCGCCAGCAGCTCCGCAGGGGGCACCTACAATGAGCAGTTCTTC.